This T cell receptor (beta chain) was captured in a study of T cell repertoires in cytomegalovirus infection. TCRdb recomputed calls from the reads with MiXCR, one row per CDR3 protein. The sample has fewer than 200,000 distinct CDR3 sequences, roughly a fifth seen once. The CDR3 is made up of 14 amino acids. V trimming: 1 base; J trimming: 8 bases; junction bases outside the gene matches: 3. Germline V gene lookup returns CDR1 SQVTM and CDR2 ANQGSEA. General study findings and limits: It was HLA-C-restricted CMV-specific TCR beta clonotypes that dominated the response ex vivo.

Only a few counts were recorded for this clonotype. Its antigen remains unknown. Sequencing input: PBMCs. The rearrangement uses TRBV29-1 and TRBJ2-1; 12 positions agree with TRBD2. The receptor comes from a human donor in good health (CMV status not recorded). Some clones in this sample may be carry-over from other donors' samples. CDR3 in amino acids: CSVEVRLAGDEQFF. The CDR3 nucleotides are TGCAGCGTTGAAGTGCGACTAGCGGGGGATGAGCAGTTCTTC.